Below are 22 T cell receptor beta chains sequenced from a single sample in a study of Graves' ophthalmopathy and Graves' hyperthyroidism. RNA transcripts yielded amplified TCR beta CDR3 regions. HTBI primers were employed in first-round RT-PCR, then a second-round multiplex PCR followed. TCRdb analysed the multiplex PCR reads with MiXCR anew, one entry per CDR3 protein. The sample yields around 1,200,000 distinct CDR3 sequences, 35% to 40% seen once. Sequenced sample: peripheral blood or thyroid tissue (not recorded which). These receptors all stem from an adult man with Graves' hyperthyroidism.

The sample holds a few counts of this clonotype. V gene TRBV12-3 or TRBV12-4 combines with J gene TRBJ1-5, with D possibly being TRBD1 (5 bases). Trimming removed 5 bases at V and 11 bases at J, with 13 bases between. This CDR3 comprises 12 residues. CDR3 sequence reads: CASSLPGTTQHF. CDR3 DNA sequence: TGTGCCAGCAGTCTTCCCGGGACGACCCAGCATTTT.

This clonotype was observed at least ten times. A junction end diverges from the germline sequence, so it may reflect a read error. This rearrangement joins TRBV19 to TRBJ1-1; 8 bases map to TRBD1. CDR1 LNHDA and CDR2 SQIVND come from the germline V gene (reference sequence). The CDR3 is 14 amino acids. As DNA, the CDR3 is TGCGCCAGCAGCATAGACAGGGGGAACACTGAAGCTTTCTTT. Translation gives CASSIDRGNTEAFF.

The CDR3 DNA sequence: TGTGCCAGCAGCCCGGGAGCTAGAAGGGAGAGTTCCTACGAGCAGTACTTC. Translating gives CASSPGARRESSYEQYF. The chain combines TRBV5-4 with TRBJ2-7; maybe TRBD2 (6 bases). The CDR3 loop spans 17 amino acids. The V and J ends lost 4 bases and 1 base respectively, with 21 bases between them. Looked up from germline, CDR1 is SGHNT and CDR2 is YYREEE (reference sequence).

This clonotype was seen only a few times. The J gene is TRBJ2-2, the V gene TRBV4-1; D gene unclear. The germline V gene has CDR1 MGHRA and CDR2 YSYEKL. Trimming took off 2 bases at V and 8 bases at J, with 6 bases between the two ends. This CDR3 region has 12 residues. The chain's CDR3 is CASSQLYGELFF. The CDR3 DNA reads as TGCGCCAGCAGCCAACTCTATGGGGAGCTGTTTTTT.

This clonotype has at least ten counts. The chain carries TRBV9 and TRBJ1-5; unclear D gene. Deletions cut 4 bases from V and 0 bases from J, with 11 bases between. This CDR3 region has 15 residues. Per the germline V gene, CDR1 is SGDLS and CDR2 is YYNGEE. The CDR3 DNA sequence: TGTGCCAGCAGCCCAAAGGGATTTAGCAATCAGCCCCAGCATTTT. Translated: CASSPKGFSNQPQHF.

This rearrangement joins TRBV6-2 or TRBV6-3 to TRBJ1-3, with D maybe TRBD1 (5 bases). The CDR3 has 15 amino acids. The germline gives CDR1 MNHEY, CDR2 SVGEGT. V dropped 4 bases and J dropped 3 bases, with 13 bases sitting between them. CDR3 nucleotide sequence: TGTGCCAGCAGTTCCGCGGGGCTGGATGGAAACACCATATATTTT. This sequence encodes CASSSAGLDGNTIYF.

The CDR3 region has the DNA TGCAGTGCTAAGAGCCAGGCGATGGGGAACACTGAAGCTTTCTTT. It is translated as CSAKSQAMGNTEAFF. The chain uses TRBV20-1 and TRBJ1-1; D remains unclear. CDR1 and CDR2 from the germline V gene are DFQATT and SNEGSKA (reference sequence). The CDR3 loop spans 15 amino acids. Trimming took 4 bases from V and 1 from J, leaving 16 bases between them.

The sample holds many counts of this clonotype. This sequence joins TRBV20-1 and TRBJ2-5, with 11 nucleotides matching TRBD2. The CDR3 sequence is 16 residues long. In germline, CDR1 is DFQATT, CDR2 SNEGSKA (reference sequence). Trimming took 2 bases from V and 4 from J; bases not matched to a gene: 9. The CDR3 protein is CSARSSASGRRETQYF. The CDR3 nucleotides read TGCAGTGCTAGATCGTCGGCTAGCGGGAGGAGAGAGACCCAGTACTTC.

This rearrangement joins TRBV7-9 to TRBJ1-2; TRBD1 aligns across 10 bases. Trimming removed 1 base from V and 6 bases from J; junction bases left unmatched: 8. CDR3 length: 16 amino acids. From germline, CDR1 is SEHNR and CDR2 FQNEAQ (reference sequence). DNA for the CDR3: TGTGCCAGCAGCTTAGGTCCCCTGACAGGGGGCAATGGCTACACCTTC. Amino acids: CASSLGPLTGGNGYTF.

This clonotype occurred a few times. The chain recombines TRBV3-1 with TRBJ1-1; 7 bases fit TRBD1. Germline values: CDR1 LGHDT, CDR2 YNNKEL (reference sequence). The junction had 5 bases not matched to a gene; V was cut back by 4 bases and J by 12 bases. The CDR3 loop spans 11 amino acids. The CDR3 DNA reads as TGTGCCAGCAGCCTGACAGGGCCGACTTTCTTT. This gives the protein CASSLTGPTFF.

This clonotype was detected only once. The rearrangement links TRBV18 to TRBJ2-7; D is uncertain. The germline V gene encodes CDR1 KGHSH and CDR2 LQKENI. Deletions cut 4 bases from V and 6 bases from J, with 13 bases between. The CDR3 sequence is 13 residues long. Here the CDR3 reads CASSLERLGEQYF. In nucleotides, the CDR3 is TGTGCCAGCTCACTGGAACGTTTGGGCGAGCAGTACTTC. The full variable domain, its missing parts supplied by reference TRBV18 and TRBJ2-7, is NAGVMQNPRHLVRRRGQEARLRCSPMKGHSHVYWYRQLPEEGLKFMVYLQKENIIDESGMPKERFSAEFPKEGPSILRIQQVVRGDSAAYFCASSLERLGEQYFGPGTRLTVT.

The chain joins TRBV6-5 to TRBJ1-2, with TRBD1 matching over 7 bases. This CDR3 has 14 amino acids. V was pared by 6 bases and J by 2 bases, with 6 bases of the junction left unmatched. Germline V gene lookup returns CDR1 MNHEY and CDR2 SVGAGI. CDR3 residues: CASRTGQNNYGYTF. Here the CDR3 DNA reads TGTGCCAGCAGGACAGGGCAAAACAACTATGGCTACACCTTC.

This clonotype has at least ten counts. The V call is TRBV20-1, the J call TRBJ1-5; D is undetermined. Germline CDR1 is DFQATT and CDR2 is SNEGSKA (reference sequence). V dropped 6 bases and J dropped 6 bases, with 21 bases sitting between them. The CDR3 has 15 amino acids. The CDR3 protein is CSAAPVVEGAQPQHF. For the CDR3, the DNA is TGCAGTGCAGCCCCGGTAGTGGAGGGAGCTCAGCCCCAGCATTTT.

This clonotype was picked up a small number of times. The junction shows a germline mismatch at one end, possibly a read error. The chain is built from TRBV10-2 and TRBJ1-2; a weak D match, TRBD1 (5 bases). Per the germline V gene, CDR1 is WSHSY and CDR2 is SAAADI. This CDR3 has 17 residues. The CDR3 DNA sequence: TGTGCCAGCAGGATCCACCACATGGCGACAGCTGGGGATGGCTACACCTTC. Translating it yields CASRIHHMATAGDGYTF.

V gene TRBV7-2 combines with J gene TRBJ2-7; D is ambiguous. The CDR3 sequence is 12 residues long. Per germline, CDR1 SGHTA and CDR2 FQGNSA. Trimming took 5 bases from V and 6 from J, leaving 11 bases between them. The DNA for the CDR3 is TGTGCCAGCAGCCCACGCGCCCCCGAGCAGTACTTC. This translates into CASSPRAPEQYF.

In regard to this clonotype: At one end, the junction sequence differs from germline, possibly due to a read error. Here the CDR3 reads CASSFTRTYEQYF. The CDR3 DNA is TGTGCCAGCAGTTTTACTCGGACCTACGAGCAGTACTTC. The rearrangement links TRBV10-3 to TRBJ2-7; D gene uncertain. The CDR3 loop spans 13 amino acids. From germline, CDR1 is ENHRY and CDR2 SYGVKD.

This clonotype occurred a few times. The V and J genes are TRBV6-5 and TRBJ1-2, with no clear D. Germline CDR1 is MNHEY and CDR2 is SVGAGI. This CDR3 is built from 12 residues. V lost 2 bases and J lost 5, with 6 bases in between. As DNA, the CDR3 is TGTGCCAGCAGTTACGACGGTTATGGCTACACCTTC. Its translation: CASSYDGYGYTF.

The table lists this clonotype with a few counts. At one end the junction does not follow the germline gene, possibly because of a read error. This chain joins TRBV10-3 and TRBJ1-5; TRBD1 matches 7 bases. The CDR3 has 14 amino acids. Germline V gene sequence: CDR1 ENHRY, CDR2 SYGVKD. CDR3 DNA sequence: TGTGCCAGCAGTCCACAGGGGATAGGTCAGCCCCAGCATTTT. Encoded protein: CASSPQGIGQPQHF.

The chain carries TRBV7-9 and TRBJ2-7; TRBD2 might be the D (5 bases). From germline, CDR1 is SEHNR and CDR2 FQNEAQ (reference sequence). V shed 3 bases and J shed 6 bases, with 9 bases lying between them. The CDR3 is 12 residues long. CDR3 sequence: CASSFIAGEQYF. DNA of the CDR3: TGTGCCAGCAGCTTTATCGCGGGCGAGCAGTACTTC.

Of note for this clonotype: A much larger clone differs by one base, so this may be a read error. V usage is TRBV20-1 and J usage is TRBJ2-7; D ambiguous. V dropped 4 bases and J dropped 0 bases, with 7 bases sitting between them. Germline loops: CDR1 DFQATT, CDR2 SNEGSKA (reference sequence). CDR3 size: 12 residues. Written as DNA, the CDR3 is TGCAGTGCTAAAGCAGTCTCCTACGAGCAGTACTTC. This gives the protein CSAKAVSYEQYF.

The J gene is TRBJ1-5, the V gene TRBV7-2, with a weak D call TRBD1 (6 bases). Between the trimmed V and J ends, which lost 9 bases and 1 base, there was a span of 19 bases. Germline values: CDR1 SGHTA, CDR2 FQGNSA. The length of the CDR3 is 16 residues. CDR3 in amino acids: CASTRGGGASNQPQHF. As DNA, the CDR3 is TGTGCCAGTACCCGGGGGGGGGGCGCGAGCAATCAGCCCCAGCATTTT.

This sequence joins TRBV20-1 and TRBJ1-1, with 8 bases identical to TRBD1. Trimming at V came to 3 bases and at J to 13 bases, leaving 19 bases not matched to a gene. This CDR3 is 15 amino acids long. CDR1 and CDR2 from the germline V gene are DFQATT and SNEGSKA (reference sequence). Here the CDR3 reads CSARRQGTLAKHGFF. CDR3 DNA: TGCAGTGCTAGGCGACAGGGGACGTTAGCTAAGCATGGTTTCTTT.